This T cell receptor (beta chain) came from a study of CD8+ T cells in alopecia areata. Both CD4+ and CD8+ T cells were separated by sorting PBMCs. This clone has only a few counts. Its matching antigen is unknown. The germline V gene encodes CDR1 SGHTA and CDR2 FQGNSA. This CDR3 is 15 amino acids long. Between the trimmed V and J ends, which lost 0 bases and 4 bases, there was a span of 13 bases. Study findings and constraints: In scalp samples, resident alphabeta T cells of normal skin are also sequenced. Clonality was higher in lesional than normal scalp, especially in alopecia totalis/universalis.

Extraction and reverse transcription of RNA yielded cDNA as the sequencing template. Here immunoSEQ multiplex PCR was the method, and the copy in TCRdb shows in-frame clones only, minus some. This table has 150,000 or so clones, 55% to 65% appearing once. V and J are TRBV7-2 and TRBJ2-7; D possibly corresponds to TRBD2 (5 bases). The clonotype comes from a human donor in good health. Sequenced material: CD4+ T cells sorted from blood. The CDR3 loop is CASSLASGEGYEQYF. CDR3 sequence (DNA): TGTGCCAGCAGCTTAGCGTCCGGGGAAGGGTACGAGCAGTACTTC. Full variable domain (remainder filled in from reference TRBV7-2 and TRBJ2-7): GAGVSQSPSNKVTEKGKDVELRCDPISGHTALYWYRQSLGQGLEFLIYFQGNSAPDKSGLPSDRFSAERTGGSVSTLTIQRTQQEDSAVYLCASSLASGEGYEQYFGPGTRLTVT.